The T cell receptor (beta chain) described here comes from a study of T cell changes during pregnancy in multiple sclerosis. This table comes from immunoSEQ multiplex PCR, and its TCRdb copy is limited to in-frame clones, with some not included. The sample lists 35,000 to 50,000 clones; under 90% were seen once. Trimming stripped 1 base from V and 2 bases from J, with 9 bases between. The CDR3 has 16 residues. CDR1 LNHDA and CDR2 SQIVND come from the germline V gene (reference sequence). This receptor was identified in a female donor with multiple sclerosis, enrolled in a pregnancy study. The sequenced sample was CD4+ T cells from peripheral blood mononuclear cells, obtained before pregnancy. This rearrangement joins TRBV19 to TRBJ2-6; possible D gene TRBD2, 5 bases. The CDR3 nucleotides read TGTGCCAGTAGTATAGGGATCGGGGCTGGGGCCAACGTCCTGACTTTC. Amino acid sequence: CASSIGIGAGANVLTF.